Each of the 18 T cell receptor beta chains below was sequenced from the same sample in a study of neurological immune-mediated disorders. TCRdb itself ran the 5' RACE reads through MiXCR, one entry per CDR3 protein. The sample includes fewer than 45,000 distinct CDR3 sequences, 2.5% of them seen just once. Sample: PBMCs. The receptors derive from a man aged 30 to 45 with multiple sclerosis.

The sample holds many counts of this clonotype. This chain uses TRBV5-6 with TRBJ1-2, with unresolved D. In germline, CDR1 is SGHDT, CDR2 YYEEEE. Trimming shortened V by 2 bases and J by 4 bases, and 18 bases separated the two germline ends. The CDR3 covers 16 residues. CDR3 nucleotide sequence: TGTGCCAGCAGCTTTAGGGCAGCTCAGGATATCTATGGCTACACCTTC. This translates into CASSFRAAQDIYGYTF.

This clonotype occurred many times. CDR3: CASSRRLAGFQETQYF. In DNA, the CDR3 is TGTGCCAGCAGCCGGAGACTAGCGGGGTTCCAAGAGACCCAGTACTTC. The V call is TRBV5-6, the J call TRBJ2-5; 11 bases match TRBD2. Germline values: CDR1 SGHDT, CDR2 YYEEEE. The CDR3 length is 16 residues. J was trimmed by 1 base and V by 4 bases; bases with no gene match: 6. The full variable domain, completed using reference TRBV5-6 and TRBJ2-5, is DAGVTQSPTHLIKTRGQQVTLRCSPKSGHDTVSWYQQALGQGPQFIFQYYEEEERQRGNFPDRFSGHQFPNYSSELNVNALLLGDSALYLCASSRRLAGFQETQYFGPGTRLLVL.

This clonotype has a count of ten or more. CDR3 in amino acids: CASSRPGGSPDTQYF. CDR3 bases: TGTGCCAGCAGTCGCCCAGGGGGATCGCCAGATACGCAGTATTTT. This chain uses TRBV12-3 or TRBV12-4 with TRBJ2-3; TRBD1 matches 7 bases. V was pared by 5 bases and J by 4 bases, with 9 bases of the junction left unmatched. The CDR3 spans 15 residues.

This clonotype showed up many times. This chain uses TRBV6-1 with TRBJ2-7; D assignment may be TRBD1 or TRBD2 (5 bases each). V was pared by 2 bases and J by 0 bases, with 11 bases between. The CDR3 loop spans 15 amino acids. CDR1 is MNHNS and CDR2 is SASEGT in the germline V gene. The CDR3 is CASSEQAGSSYEQYF. The CDR3 DNA sequence: TGTGCCAGCAGTGAACAGGCAGGGAGCTCCTACGAGCAGTACTTC.

This clonotype was counted many times. The rearrangement joins TRBV20-1 to TRBJ2-3; D is uncertain. V lost 1 base, J lost 1 base, and 9 bases lay in between. Germline values: CDR1 DFQATT, CDR2 SNEGSKA (reference sequence). This CDR3 has 14 residues. The CDR3 protein is CSARAQPGTDTQYF. The DNA of the CDR3 is TGCAGTGCTAGAGCTCAACCTGGCACAGATACGCAGTATTTT.

This clonotype was counted many times. The rearrangement uses TRBV19 and TRBJ2-7, with D perhaps TRBD1 (5 bases). The V end lost 8 bases, the J end lost 6 bases, and 14 bases lay between the germline ends. The CDR3 consists of 12 residues. Germline V gene data show CDR1 as LNHDA and CDR2 as SQIVND (reference sequence). This CDR3 is CASGWGPSEQYF. CDR3 in DNA: TGTGCCAGTGGGTGGGGCCCATCCGAGCAGTACTTC.

In its sample, this clonotype was seen many times. The chain couples TRBV11-2 to TRBJ2-2; D is unclear. Germline V lookup: CDR1 SGHAT, CDR2 FQNNGV. Trimming removed 0 bases from V and 6 bases from J, with 14 bases in between. CDR3 size: 16 residues. The chain's CDR3 is CASSLEVRRYPGELFF. DNA of the CDR3: TGTGCCAGCAGCTTAGAGGTCAGGAGATATCCCGGGGAGCTGTTTTTT. Full variable domain (outside the CDR3, taken from reference TRBV11-2 and TRBJ2-2): EAGVAQSPRYKIIEKRQSVAFWCNPISGHATLYWYQQILGQGPKLLIQFQNNGVVDDSQLPKDRFSAERLKGVDSTLKIQPAKLEDSAVYLCASSLEVRRYPGELFFGEGSRLTVL.

This clonotype was recorded a few times. V usage is TRBV6-5 and J usage is TRBJ1-1; TRBD1 might be the D (6 bases). The CDR3 length is 14 residues. Germline V lookup: CDR1 MNHEY, CDR2 SVGAGI. Trimming pared 5 bases from V and 4 bases from J, leaving 14 bases between. The CDR3 DNA reads TGTGCCAGCAGTCGAGGGGGGGTAGGCACTGAAGCTTTCTTT. It translates to CASSRGGVGTEAFF.

This clonotype was counted ten times or more. The chain couples TRBV27 to TRBJ2-4; D is possibly TRBD1 or TRBD2 (6 bases each). The length of the CDR3 is 15 residues. CDR1 and CDR2 (germline): MNHEY, SMNVEV (reference sequence). V was clipped by 0 bases and J by 2 bases, with 8 bases between them. CDR3 residues: CASSLSGGSKNIQYF. As DNA, the CDR3 is TGTGCCAGCAGTTTATCAGGGGGGTCCAAAAACATTCAGTACTTC.

In this sample, this clonotype turned up many times. CDR3 loop: CASSRTEAGELFF. CDR3 DNA: TGTGCCAGCAGCCGGACCGAGGCCGGGGAGCTGTTTTTT. The chain uses TRBV6-5 and TRBJ2-2; D gene uncertain. The V gene lost 6 bases and the J gene lost 6 bases, with 11 bases spanning the gap. Germline CDR1 and CDR2: MNHEY and SVGAGI. This CDR3 has 13 amino acids.

The sample holds many counts of this clonotype. This chain connects TRBV5-1 to TRBJ1-2, with 10 bases aligning to TRBD1. V trimming: 4 bases; J trimming: 5 bases; junction bases outside the gene matches: 5. There are 14 residues in the CDR3. The V gene's germline CDR1 is SGHRS and CDR2 YFSETQ. The CDR3 coding sequence is TGCGCCAGCAGCCGGACAGGGGGAGAGTATGGCTACACCTTC. This encodes CASSRTGGEYGYTF.

This clonotype was counted at least ten times. This chain links TRBV5-1 with TRBJ1-5; D is perhaps TRBD1 (5 bases). Germline lookup yields CDR1 SGHRS and CDR2 YFSETQ. Trimming removed 7 bases at V and 4 bases at J, with 12 bases between. The CDR3 covers 13 residues. The CDR3 sequence is CASSSGMNQPQHF. CDR3 in DNA: TGCGCCAGCTCGTCAGGGATGAATCAGCCCCAGCATTTT.

This clonotype appeared many times. The CDR3, as DNA: TGCGCCAGCAGCGGGGGAGGGACAGCACCGTCGGGTGCGGGGGAGCAGTACTTC. This encodes CASSGGGTAPSGAGEQYF. The chain links TRBV5-1 to TRBJ2-7, with D perhaps matching TRBD1 or TRBD2 (7 bases each). This CDR3 spans 18 amino acids. CDR1 is SGHRS, CDR2 YFSETQ, per germline. The V end lost 4 bases, the J end lost 7 bases, and 30 bases lay between the germline ends.

This clonotype was seen many times. The rearrangement links TRBV5-1 to TRBJ1-2; D remains unclear. The CDR3 runs to 12 residues. The V end lost 6 bases, the J end lost 4 bases, and 10 bases lay between the germline ends. CDR1 and CDR2 (germline): SGHRS, YFSETQ. For the CDR3, the DNA is TGCGCCAGCACAGGACCCGGCTATGGCTACACCTTC. Its protein is CASTGPGYGYTF.

At least ten counts were recorded for this clonotype. The chain recombines TRBV28 with TRBJ2-1, with 7 bases lining up with TRBD2. The CDR3 runs 20 residues. After removal of 7 bases from V and 0 bases from J, the junction contained 21 bases not matched to a gene. Per germline, CDR1 MDHEN and CDR2 SYDVKM. This CDR3 reads CASNTRDPIPSGSSYNEQFF. The CDR3 DNA reads as TGTGCCAGCAACACCCGGGACCCTATCCCTAGCGGAAGCTCCTACAATGAGCAGTTCTTC.

J is TRBJ2-1 and V is TRBV5-5; 7 positions agree with TRBD2. This CDR3 contains 15 residues. J lost 2 bases, V lost 5 bases, and 7 bases had no gene match. CDR1 is SGHKS and CDR2 is YYEKEE in the germline V gene (reference sequence). CDR3 bases: TGTGCCAGCAGGGGGGGAGCGGGAACCTACAATGAGCAGTTCTTC. As protein: CASRGGAGTYNEQFF. The complete variable domain, with remaining parts taken from reference TRBV5-5 and TRBJ2-1, reads DAGVTQSPTHLIKTRGQQVTLRCSPISGHKSVSWYQQVLGQGPQFIFQYYEKEERGRGNFPDRFSARQFPNYSSELNVNALLLGDSALYLCASRGGAGTYNEQFFGPGTRLTVL.

This clonotype appeared many times. The CDR3 loop reads CSARDISRTSGSYNEQFF. The CDR3 DNA reads TGCAGTGCTAGAGATATCTCCCGGACTAGCGGGTCCTACAATGAGCAGTTCTTC. The rearrangement joins TRBV20-1 to TRBJ2-1, with 11 bases aligning to TRBD2. CDR1 and CDR2 (germline): DFQATT, SNEGSKA (reference sequence). The CDR3 runs 18 residues. Trimming cost V 0 bases and J 1 base; bases outside gene matches: 8.

This clonotype was seen at least ten times. The rearrangement uses TRBV5-5 and TRBJ2-3, with D tentatively TRBD1 (6 bases). V was shortened by 2 bases and J by 2 bases, with 9 bases between the two germline ends. The CDR3 runs to 14 residues. Germline V gene data show CDR1 as SGHKS and CDR2 as YYEKEE (reference sequence). CDR3 amino acids: CASSLDRPTDTQYF. The CDR3 nucleotides read TGTGCCAGCAGCTTAGACAGGCCCACAGATACGCAGTATTTT. Full variable domain (missing parts from reference TRBV5-5 and TRBJ2-3): DAGVTQSPTHLIKTRGQQVTLRCSPISGHKSVSWYQQVLGQGPQFIFQYYEKEERGRGNFPDRFSARQFPNYSSELNVNALLLGDSALYLCASSLDRPTDTQYFGPGTRLTVL.